The rows below give T cell receptor beta chains drawn from one sample of a study of cytomegalovirus exposure and HLA in healthy donors. Profiled with immunoSEQ multiplex PCR; TCRdb holds only in-frame clones, not every one. The table shows 65,000 to 90,000 clones, with approximately 75% occurring only once. Specimen: PBMCs. The receptor source for this set is a man between 60 and 75 years old in good health and CMV-seronegative. Both conserved end residues are trimmed from each CDR3. The order of the fields is V gene, CDR3 protein.

V gene: TRBV27
CDR3 protein: ATRRGQGTYNSPLH

V gene: TRBV13
CDR3 protein: ASSINGGVGANYGYT

V gene: TRBV11-2
CDR3 protein: ASSPPPGGETQY

V gene: TRBV6-5
CDR3 protein: ASSLGRDTEAF

V gene: TRBV9
CDR3 protein: ASSPGGTDTQY

V gene: TRBV7-2
CDR3 protein: ASSQGGESTDTQY

V gene: TRBV4-2
CDR3 protein: ASSQGLAGSYEQY

V gene: TRBV2
CDR3 protein: ASSEDRGNNIQY

V gene: TRBV4-1
CDR3 protein: ASSRLNRGQGYT

V gene: TRBV6-1
CDR3 protein: ATLTGQGYSPLH

V gene: TRBV4-1
CDR3 protein: ASSQGPAGGPAKNIQY

V gene: TRBV15
CDR3 protein: ATRDRKGAKNIQY

V gene: TRBV5-1
CDR3 protein: ASSLWGGPEDTQY

V gene: TRBV5-1
CDR3 protein: ASSLAQGARGTEAF

V gene: TRBV5-6
CDR3 protein: ASSSLFLGGYT

V gene: TRBV5-1
CDR3 protein: ASSLFTIGAF

V gene: TRBV6-5
CDR3 protein: ASRRQGATYGYT

V gene: TRBV9
CDR3 protein: ASSTGDSHNEQF

V gene: TRBV27
CDR3 protein: ASSLFGQTSSYEQY

V gene: TRBV6-4
CDR3 protein: ASSDSAGSYNEQF

V gene: TRBV25-1
CDR3 protein: ASSEFRGTSGGGEQF

V gene: TRBV18
CDR3 protein: ASSPRLRGPNTGELF

V gene: TRBV6-1
CDR3 protein: ASNRELTSNTEAF

V gene: TRBV7-9
CDR3 protein: ASSLARGGEKLF

V gene: TRBV18
CDR3 protein: ASSPPGQGNSPLH

V gene: TRBV9
CDR3 protein: ASSVGLQHTDTQY

V gene: TRBV6-1
CDR3 protein: ASSGENQPQH

V gene: TRBV4-1
CDR3 protein: ASSQEASGGANEQY

V gene: TRBV2
CDR3 protein: ASSERGSDVGGIRQY

V gene: TRBV18
CDR3 protein: ASSPPQGAYEQY

V gene: TRBV30
CDR3 protein: AWSVGLAGHTDTQY

V gene: TRBV29-1
CDR3 protein: SAILGQGSGYT